This T cell receptor beta chain was sequenced for a study of blood T cells in healthy people across ages. This clonotype was counted a few times. CDR3 length: 15 residues. Trimming removed 6 bases at V and 1 base at J, with 13 bases between. Then a second PCR, running roughly 7 to 11 cycles, was carried out with a sample-barcoded 5' primer and a J-beta primer mix. TCRdb reprocessed the 5' RACE reads via MiXCR and lists one record per CDR3 protein. The sample shows 1,500,000 or so distinct CDR3 sequences, about 42% of them seen only once. V gene TRBV12-3 or TRBV12-4 combines with J gene TRBJ2-4, with a weak D call TRBD2 (6 bases). This receptor was identified in a woman younger than 30 in good health. Sequencing was carried out using blood. DNA of the CDR3: TGTGCCAGCAGCCCCCGGGGGAAGGCCAAAAACATTCAGTACTTC. It codes for CASSPRGKAKNIQYF.